The source of this TCR beta chain is a study of vaccination effects on CD4 cells after COVID-19. The culture ran for 10 days before CD4+ T cells were isolated. Participants each got two BNT162b2 or mRNA-1273 vaccine doses. Neither prior SARS-CoV-2 infection nor positive nucleocapsid antibodies were present in the vaccine recipients. Some clones are missing from TCRdb's copy, which holds only in-frame ones; the method was immunoSEQ multiplex PCR. The data show approximately 47,000 clones, around 70% seen once. Trimming shortened V by 5 bases and J by 7 bases, and 15 bases separated the two germline ends. The CDR3 has 15 residues. CDR1 and CDR2 (germline): SEHNR, FQNEAQ (reference sequence). With regard to this clone: The target antigen is unknown.

The source is a human donor who received a COVID-19 vaccine. The rearrangement uses TRBV7-9 and TRBJ1-6; D is ambiguous. The sample in question was CD4+ T cells from PBMCs cultured without peptide, obtained after COVID-19 vaccination. The CDR3 is CASSRPSTGNSPLHF. Here the CDR3 DNA reads TGTGCCAGCAGCCGCCCCTCGACGGGGAATTCACCCCTCCACTTT. Complete variable domain (other parts from reference TRBV7-9 and TRBJ1-6): DTGVSQNPRHKITKRGQNVTFRCDPISEHNRLYWYRQTLGQGPEFLTYFQNEAQLEKSRLLSDRFSAERPKGSFSTLEIQRTEQGDSAMYLCASSRPSTGNSPLHFGNGTRLTVT.